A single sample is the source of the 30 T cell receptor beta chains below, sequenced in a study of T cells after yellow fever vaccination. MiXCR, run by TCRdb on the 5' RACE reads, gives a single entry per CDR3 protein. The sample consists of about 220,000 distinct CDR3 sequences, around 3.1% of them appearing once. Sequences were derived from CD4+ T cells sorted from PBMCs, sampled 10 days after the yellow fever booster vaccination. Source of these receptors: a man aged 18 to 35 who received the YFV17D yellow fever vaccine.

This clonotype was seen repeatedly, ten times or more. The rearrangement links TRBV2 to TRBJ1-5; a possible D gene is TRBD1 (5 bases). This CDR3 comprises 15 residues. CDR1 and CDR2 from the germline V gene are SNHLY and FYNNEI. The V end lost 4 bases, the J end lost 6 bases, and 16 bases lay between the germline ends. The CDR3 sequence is CASSVWQGTPQPQHF. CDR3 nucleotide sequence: TGTGCCAGCAGTGTGTGGCAGGGAACCCCTCAGCCCCAGCATTTT.

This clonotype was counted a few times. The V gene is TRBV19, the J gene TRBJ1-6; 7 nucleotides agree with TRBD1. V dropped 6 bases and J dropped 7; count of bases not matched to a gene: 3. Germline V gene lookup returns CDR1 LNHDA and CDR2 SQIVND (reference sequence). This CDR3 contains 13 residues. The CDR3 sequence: CASSGTENSPLHF. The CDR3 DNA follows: TGTGCCAGTAGCGGGACAGAAAATTCACCCCTCCACTTT. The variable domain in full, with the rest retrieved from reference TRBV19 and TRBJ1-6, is DGGITQSPKYLFRKEGQNVTLSCEQNLNHDAMYWYRQDPGQGLRLIYYSQIVNDFQKGDIAEGYSVSREKKESFPLTVTSAQKNPTAFYLCASSGTENSPLHFGNGTRLTVT.

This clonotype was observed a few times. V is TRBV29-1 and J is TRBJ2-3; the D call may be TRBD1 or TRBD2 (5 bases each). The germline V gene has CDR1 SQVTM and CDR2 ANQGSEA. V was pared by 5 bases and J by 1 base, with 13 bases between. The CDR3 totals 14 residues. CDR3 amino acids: CSVPQGPRTDTQYF. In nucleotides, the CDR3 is TGCAGCGTTCCGCAGGGACCTCGCACAGATACGCAGTATTTT.

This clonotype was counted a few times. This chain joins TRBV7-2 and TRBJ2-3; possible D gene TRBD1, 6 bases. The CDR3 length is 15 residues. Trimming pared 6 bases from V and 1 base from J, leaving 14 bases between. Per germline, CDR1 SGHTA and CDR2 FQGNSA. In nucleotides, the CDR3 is TGTGCCAGCAGTTTACAACAGGGAGGCACAGATACGCAGTATTTT. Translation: CASSLQQGGTDTQYF.

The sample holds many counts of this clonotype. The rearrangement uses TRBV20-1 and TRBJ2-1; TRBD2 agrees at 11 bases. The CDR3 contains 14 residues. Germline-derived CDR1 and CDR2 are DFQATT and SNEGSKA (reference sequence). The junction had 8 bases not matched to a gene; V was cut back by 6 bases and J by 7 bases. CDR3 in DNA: TGCAGTGCGATTACTAGCGGGGGTCGGAATGAGCAGTTCTTC. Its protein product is CSAITSGGRNEQFF.

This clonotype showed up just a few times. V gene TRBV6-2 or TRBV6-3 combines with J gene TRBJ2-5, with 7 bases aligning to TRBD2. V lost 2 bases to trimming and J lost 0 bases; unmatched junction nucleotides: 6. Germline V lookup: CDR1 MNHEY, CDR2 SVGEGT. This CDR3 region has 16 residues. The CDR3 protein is CASSYRTREYQETQYF. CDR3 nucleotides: TGTGCCAGCAGTTACCGGACTAGGGAGTACCAAGAGACCCAGTACTTC.

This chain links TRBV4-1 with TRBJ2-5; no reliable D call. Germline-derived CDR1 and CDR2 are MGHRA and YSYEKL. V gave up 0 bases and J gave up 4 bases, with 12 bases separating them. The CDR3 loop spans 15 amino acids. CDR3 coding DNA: TGCGCCAGCAGCCAAGAAGGCCAGTGGGGAGAGACCCAGTACTTC. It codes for CASSQEGQWGETQYF.

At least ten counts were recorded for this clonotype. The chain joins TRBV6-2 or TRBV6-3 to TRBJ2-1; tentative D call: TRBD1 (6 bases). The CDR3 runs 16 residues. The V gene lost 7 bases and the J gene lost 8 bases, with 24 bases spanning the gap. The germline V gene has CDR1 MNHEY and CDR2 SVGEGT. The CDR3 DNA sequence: TGTGCCAGCACTTTACAGGGTAACTCAGGACTCGATGAGCAGTTCTTC. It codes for CASTLQGNSGLDEQFF.

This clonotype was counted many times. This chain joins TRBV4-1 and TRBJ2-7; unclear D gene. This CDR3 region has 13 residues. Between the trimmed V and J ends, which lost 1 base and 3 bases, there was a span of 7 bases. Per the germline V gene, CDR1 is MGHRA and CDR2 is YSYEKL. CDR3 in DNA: TGCGCCAGCAGCCAAGCTGCGGACTACGAGCAGTACTTC. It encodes CASSQAADYEQYF.

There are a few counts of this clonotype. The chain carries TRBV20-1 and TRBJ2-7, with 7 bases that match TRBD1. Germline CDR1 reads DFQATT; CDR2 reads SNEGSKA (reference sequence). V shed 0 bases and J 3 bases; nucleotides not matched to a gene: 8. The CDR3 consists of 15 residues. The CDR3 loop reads CSARDPRTGNYEQYV. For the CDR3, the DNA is TGCAGTGCTAGAGATCCTAGGACAGGTAACTACGAGCAGTACGTC.

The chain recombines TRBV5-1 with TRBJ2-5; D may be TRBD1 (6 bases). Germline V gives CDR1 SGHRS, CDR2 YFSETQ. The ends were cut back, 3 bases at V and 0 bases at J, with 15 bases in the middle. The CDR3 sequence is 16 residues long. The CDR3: CASSSTGSQYQETQYF. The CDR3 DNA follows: TGCGCCAGCAGCTCTACAGGGTCCCAGTACCAAGAGACCCAGTACTTC.

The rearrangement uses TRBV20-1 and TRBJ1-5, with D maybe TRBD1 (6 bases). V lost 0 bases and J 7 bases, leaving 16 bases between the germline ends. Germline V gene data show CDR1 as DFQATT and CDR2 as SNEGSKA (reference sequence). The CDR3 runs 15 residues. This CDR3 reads CSARDLSGGRQPQHF. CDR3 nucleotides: TGCAGTGCTAGAGATCTCTCCGGGGGCCGACAGCCCCAGCATTTT.

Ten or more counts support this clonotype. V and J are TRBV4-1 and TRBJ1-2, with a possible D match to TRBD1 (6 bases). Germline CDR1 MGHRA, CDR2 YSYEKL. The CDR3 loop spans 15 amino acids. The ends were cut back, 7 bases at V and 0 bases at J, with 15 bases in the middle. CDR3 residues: CASTGGQRANYGYTF. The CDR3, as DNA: TGCGCCAGCACTGGGGGGCAGAGAGCTAACTATGGCTACACCTTC.

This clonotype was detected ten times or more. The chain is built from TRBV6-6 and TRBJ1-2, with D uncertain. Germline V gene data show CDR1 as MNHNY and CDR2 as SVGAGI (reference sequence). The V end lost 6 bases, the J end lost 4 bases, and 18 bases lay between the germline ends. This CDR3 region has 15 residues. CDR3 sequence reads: CASSPIVRISYGYTF. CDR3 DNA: TGTGCCAGCAGCCCTATAGTCCGTATCTCCTATGGCTACACCTTC.

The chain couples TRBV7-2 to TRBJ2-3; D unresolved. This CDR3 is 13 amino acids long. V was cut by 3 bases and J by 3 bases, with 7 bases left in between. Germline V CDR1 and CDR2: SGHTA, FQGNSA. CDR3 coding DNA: TGTGCCAGCAGCTTTAGGGAAACAGATACGCAGTATTTT. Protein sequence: CASSFRETDTQYF. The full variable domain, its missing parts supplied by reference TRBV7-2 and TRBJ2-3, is GAGVSQSPSNKVTEKGKDVELRCDPISGHTALYWYRQSLGQGLEFLIYFQGNSAPDKSGLPSDRFSAERTGGSVSTLTIQRTQQEDSAVYLCASSFRETDTQYFGPGTRLTVL.

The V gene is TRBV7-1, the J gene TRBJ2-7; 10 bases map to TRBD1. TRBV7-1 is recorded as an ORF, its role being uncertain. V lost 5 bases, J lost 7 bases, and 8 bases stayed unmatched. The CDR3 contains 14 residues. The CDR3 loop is CASSPRQGAGEQYV. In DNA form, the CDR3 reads TGTGCCAGCAGCCCTCGACAGGGGGCAGGGGAGCAGTACGTC.

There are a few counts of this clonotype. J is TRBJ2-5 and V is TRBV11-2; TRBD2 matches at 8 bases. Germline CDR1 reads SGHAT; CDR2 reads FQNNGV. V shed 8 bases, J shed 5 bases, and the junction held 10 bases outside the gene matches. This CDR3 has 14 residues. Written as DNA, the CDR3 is TGTGCCAGCCGCCGGCCGGGGGGGCTTGAGACCCAGTACTTC. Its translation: CASRRPGGLETQYF.

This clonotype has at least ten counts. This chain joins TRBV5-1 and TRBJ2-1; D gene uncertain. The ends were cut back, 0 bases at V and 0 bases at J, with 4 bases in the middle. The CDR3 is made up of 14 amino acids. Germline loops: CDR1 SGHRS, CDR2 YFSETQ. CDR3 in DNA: TGCGCCAGCAGCTTGGAGGCCTCCTACAATGAGCAGTTCTTC. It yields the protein CASSLEASYNEQFF.

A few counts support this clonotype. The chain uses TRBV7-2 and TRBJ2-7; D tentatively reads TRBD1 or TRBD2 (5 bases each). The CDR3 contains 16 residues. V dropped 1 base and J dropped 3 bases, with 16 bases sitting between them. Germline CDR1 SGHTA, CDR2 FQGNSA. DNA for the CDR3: TGTGCCAGCAGCTTAGTTCCGGAGAGGGGCCTCTACGAGCAGTACTTC. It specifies CASSLVPERGLYEQYF. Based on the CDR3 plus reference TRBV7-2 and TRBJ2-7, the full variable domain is GAGVSQSPSNKVTEKGKDVELRCDPISGHTALYWYRQSLGQGLEFLIYFQGNSAPDKSGLPSDRFSAERTGGSVSTLTIQRTQQEDSAVYLCASSLVPERGLYEQYFGPGTRLTVT.

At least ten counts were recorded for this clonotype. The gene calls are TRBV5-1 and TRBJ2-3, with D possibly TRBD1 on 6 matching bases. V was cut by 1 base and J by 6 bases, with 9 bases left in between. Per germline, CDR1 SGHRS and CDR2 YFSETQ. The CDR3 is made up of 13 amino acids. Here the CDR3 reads CASSLHRVDTQYF. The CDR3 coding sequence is TGCGCCAGCAGCTTGCACAGGGTGGATACGCAGTATTTT.

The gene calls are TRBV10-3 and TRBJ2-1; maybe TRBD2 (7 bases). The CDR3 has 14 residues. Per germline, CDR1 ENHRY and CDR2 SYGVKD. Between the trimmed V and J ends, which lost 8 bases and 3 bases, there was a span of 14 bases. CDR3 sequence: CAILGGANYNEQFF. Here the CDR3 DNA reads TGTGCCATCCTAGGGGGGGCCAACTACAATGAGCAGTTCTTC.

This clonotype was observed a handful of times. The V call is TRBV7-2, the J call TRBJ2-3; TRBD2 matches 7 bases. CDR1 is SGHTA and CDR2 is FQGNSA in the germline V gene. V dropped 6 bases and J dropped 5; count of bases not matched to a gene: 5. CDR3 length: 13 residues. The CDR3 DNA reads TGTGCCAGCAGTTTTGGGGGGGGAGATACGCAGTATTTT. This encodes CASSFGGGDTQYF.

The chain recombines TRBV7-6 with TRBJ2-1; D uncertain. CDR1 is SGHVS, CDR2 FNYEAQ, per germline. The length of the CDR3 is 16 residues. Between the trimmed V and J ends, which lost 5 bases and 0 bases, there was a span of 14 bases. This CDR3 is CASSPPPKSSYNEQFF. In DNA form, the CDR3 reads TGTGCCAGCAGCCCCCCCCCGAAGAGCTCCTACAATGAGCAGTTCTTC.

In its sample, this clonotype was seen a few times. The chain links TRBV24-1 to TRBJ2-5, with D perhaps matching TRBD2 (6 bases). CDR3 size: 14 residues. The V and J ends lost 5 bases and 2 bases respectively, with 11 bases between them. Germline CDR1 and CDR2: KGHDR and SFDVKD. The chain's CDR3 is CATSGSAGQETQYF. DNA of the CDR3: TGTGCCACCAGTGGTTCTGCGGGGCAAGAGACCCAGTACTTC.

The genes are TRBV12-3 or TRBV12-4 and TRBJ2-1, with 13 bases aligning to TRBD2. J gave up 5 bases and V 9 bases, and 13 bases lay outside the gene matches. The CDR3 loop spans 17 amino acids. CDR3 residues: CASRSALLAGGNNEQFF. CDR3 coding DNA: TGTGCCAGTCGATCGGCCTTACTAGCGGGGGGGAACAATGAGCAGTTCTTC.

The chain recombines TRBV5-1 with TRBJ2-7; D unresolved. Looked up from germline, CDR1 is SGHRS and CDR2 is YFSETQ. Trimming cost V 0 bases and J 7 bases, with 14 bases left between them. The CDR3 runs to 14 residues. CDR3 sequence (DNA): TGCGCCAGCAGCTTGGAAGGCCTTTCTGGGGAGCAGTACTTC. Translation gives CASSLEGLSGEQYF.

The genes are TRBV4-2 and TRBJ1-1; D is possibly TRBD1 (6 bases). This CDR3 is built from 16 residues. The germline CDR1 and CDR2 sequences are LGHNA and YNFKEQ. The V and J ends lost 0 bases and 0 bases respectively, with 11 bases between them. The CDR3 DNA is TGTGCCAGCAGCCAAGAGGACAGAGCCTTGAACACTGAAGCTTTCTTT. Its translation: CASSQEDRALNTEAFF.

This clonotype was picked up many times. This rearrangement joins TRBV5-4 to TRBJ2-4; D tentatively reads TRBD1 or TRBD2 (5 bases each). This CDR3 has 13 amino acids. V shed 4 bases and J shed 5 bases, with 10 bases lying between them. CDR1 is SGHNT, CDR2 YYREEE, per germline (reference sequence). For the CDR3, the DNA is TGTGCCAGCAGCCTCGGGACGGAAAACATTCAGTACTTC. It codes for CASSLGTENIQYF.

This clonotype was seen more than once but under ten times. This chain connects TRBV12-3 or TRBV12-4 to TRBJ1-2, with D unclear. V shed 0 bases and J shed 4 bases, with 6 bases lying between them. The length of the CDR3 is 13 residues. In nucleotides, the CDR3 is TGTGCCAGCAGTTTAGCTCTAATCTATGGCTACACCTTC. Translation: CASSLALIYGYTF.

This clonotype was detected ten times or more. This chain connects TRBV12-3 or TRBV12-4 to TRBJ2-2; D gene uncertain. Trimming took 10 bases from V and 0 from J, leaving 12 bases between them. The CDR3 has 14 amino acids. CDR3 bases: TGTGCCATCCCGGCCCACCCGAACACCGGGGAGCTGTTTTTT. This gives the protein CAIPAHPNTGELFF.